The present T cell receptor beta chain was sequenced within a study of T cells in Graves' hyperthyroidism and ophthalmopathy. In the study overall: Prior to any treatment, at the point of initial diagnosis, peripheral blood was collected.

Researchers amplified the TCR beta CDR3 regions from RNA transcripts. The HTBI primer set drove a first-round RT-PCR of the TCR CDR3. In TCRdb, the multiplex PCR reads were re-called with MiXCR into one record per CDR3 protein. This repertoire shows around 340,000 distinct CDR3 sequences, about 20% found once; its top ten account for less than 65%. The germline CDR1 and CDR2 sequences are SGHRS and YFSETQ. The CDR3 spans 15 residues. Trimming took 0 bases from V and 0 from J, leaving 8 bases between them. Researchers defined stable Graves' hyperthyroidism as no ophthalmopathy progression within 18 months. Study-level findings and limits: From stable hyperthyroidism, ophthalmopathy was separated by a 13 V-J model.

This clonotype occurred a few times. Its target is not known. This chain connects TRBV5-1 to TRBJ2-3; D ambiguous. The TCR was taken from a woman in her forties or fifties with Graves' hyperthyroidism. Source material: blood. The CDR3, as DNA: TGCGCCAGCAGCTTGGTATTCAGAAGCACAGATACGCAGTATTTT. Amino acid sequence: CASSLVFRSTDTQYF.